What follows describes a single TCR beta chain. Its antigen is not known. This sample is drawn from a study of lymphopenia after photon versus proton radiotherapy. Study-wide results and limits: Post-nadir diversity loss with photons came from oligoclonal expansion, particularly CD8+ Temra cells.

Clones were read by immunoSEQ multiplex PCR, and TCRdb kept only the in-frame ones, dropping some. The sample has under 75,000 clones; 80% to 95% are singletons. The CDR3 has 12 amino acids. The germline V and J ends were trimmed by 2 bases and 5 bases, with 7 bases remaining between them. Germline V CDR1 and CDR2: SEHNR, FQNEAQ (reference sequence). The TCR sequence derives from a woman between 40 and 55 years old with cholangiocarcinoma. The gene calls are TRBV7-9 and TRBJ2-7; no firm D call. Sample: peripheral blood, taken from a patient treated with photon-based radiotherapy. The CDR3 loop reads CASSLSLDEQYF. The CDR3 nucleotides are TGTGCCAGCAGCTTAAGTTTAGACGAGCAGTACTTC. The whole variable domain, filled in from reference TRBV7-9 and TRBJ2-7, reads DTGVSQNPRHKITKRGQNVTFRCDPISEHNRLYWYRQTLGQGPEFLTYFQNEAQLEKSRLLSDRFSAERPKGSFSTLEIQRTEQGDSAMYLCASSLSLDEQYFGPGTRLTVT.